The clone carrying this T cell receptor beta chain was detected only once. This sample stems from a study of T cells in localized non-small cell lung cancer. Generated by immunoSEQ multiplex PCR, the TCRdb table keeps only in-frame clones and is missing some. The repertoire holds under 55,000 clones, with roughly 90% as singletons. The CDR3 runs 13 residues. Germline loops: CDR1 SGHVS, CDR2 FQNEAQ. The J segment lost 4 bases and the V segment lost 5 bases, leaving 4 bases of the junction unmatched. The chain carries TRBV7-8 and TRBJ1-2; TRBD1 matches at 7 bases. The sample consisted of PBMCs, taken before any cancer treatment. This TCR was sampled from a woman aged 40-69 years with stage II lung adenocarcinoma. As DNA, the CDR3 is TGTGCCAGCAGCCAGGACAGGTCCTATGGCTACACCTTC. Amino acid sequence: CASSQDRSYGYTF.